The next 7 T cell receptor beta chains were all read from a single sample in a study of regulatory and conventional T cells in breast cancer. In TCRdb, the PCR reads were re-called with MiXCR into one record per CDR3 protein. The sample has around 16,000 distinct CDR3 sequences, approximately 35% seen once; the top ten hold roughly 1.5%. The specimen sequenced was conventional T cells from blood. The source is a female donor in good health.

This clonotype ranks as large. V and J are TRBV7-9 and TRBJ1-1; D not resolved. The CDR3 runs to 12 residues. V shed 2 bases and J shed 4 bases, with 5 bases lying between them. CDR1 is SEHNR and CDR2 is FQNEAQ in the germline V gene (reference sequence). The CDR3 region is CASSLLGTEAFF. CDR3 nucleotides: TGTGCCAGCAGCTTACTCGGCACTGAAGCTTTCTTT.

This clonotype was observed many times. V usage is TRBV9 and J usage is TRBJ2-1, with 10 bases identical to TRBD1. V lost 4 bases and J lost 0; bases outside the gene matches: 16. Germline V gene lookup returns CDR1 SGDLS and CDR2 YYNGEE. This CDR3 comprises 20 residues. The CDR3 DNA is TGTGCCAGCAGCCCCTGGGGGACAGGGGTCTTCGGGAGCTCCTACAATGAGCAGTTCTTC. Its protein product is CASSPWGTGVFGSSYNEQFF. The full variable domain, completed using reference TRBV9 and TRBJ2-1, is DSGVTQTPKHLITATGQRVTLRCSPRSGDLSVYWYQQSLDQGLQFLIQYYNGEERAKGNILERFSAQQFPDLHSELNLSSLELGDSALYFCASSPWGTGVFGSSYNEQFFGPGTRLTVL.

As regards this clonotype: A read error may account for a junction end that differs from germline. The V and J genes are TRBV7-6 and TRBJ2-1; 7 bases are shared with TRBD2. CDR1 and CDR2 from the germline V gene are SGHVS and FNYEAQ. This CDR3 contains 15 residues. This CDR3 reads CASTQAAGESNEQLF. DNA of the CDR3: TGTGCCAGCACCCAAGCCGCGGGGGAGAGTAATGAGCAGCTCTTC.

This chain uses TRBV6-1 with TRBJ1-1; 7 bases match TRBD1. CDR3 length equals 14 residues. With 2 bases clipped from V and 5 bases from J, the junction kept 5 bases outside the gene matches. Germline V gene sequence: CDR1 MNHNS, CDR2 SASEGT. This CDR3 is CASSETRGSTEAFF. CDR3 sequence (DNA): TGTGCCAGCAGTGAAACCAGGGGGAGTACTGAAGCTTTCTTT.

The chain is built from TRBV29-1 and TRBJ2-7; maybe TRBD2 (6 bases). V was trimmed by 4 bases and J by 3 bases, leaving 19 bases between them. Germline loops: CDR1 SQVTM, CDR2 ANQGSEA. The CDR3 covers 15 residues. The CDR3 DNA follows: TGCAGCGTTGGCGCTAGCGAGAGGGCCTTCTACGAGCAGTACTTC. Amino acid sequence: CSVGASERAFYEQYF.

J is TRBJ2-7 and V is TRBV7-9; no clear D. Germline-derived CDR1 and CDR2 are SEHNR and FQNEAQ (reference sequence). Trimming cost V 2 bases and J 5 bases, with 7 bases left between them. The CDR3 contains 12 residues. CDR3 DNA: TGTGCCAGCAGCTTATCTTCAGACGAGCAGTACTTC. Translating gives CASSLSSDEQYF.

The chain carries TRBV4-2 and TRBJ2-3; the D is unclear. Deletions cut 0 bases from V and 2 bases from J, with 12 bases between. The CDR3 loop spans 16 amino acids. Germline V lookup: CDR1 LGHNA, CDR2 YNFKEQ. The CDR3, as DNA: TGTGCCAGCAGCCAAGATAGTAAAACCCACACAGATACGCAGTATTTT. Its translation is CASSQDSKTHTDTQYF.